The source of this T cell receptor beta chain is a study of blood T cell repertoires in COVID-19. Study context: T cells, B-cell-depleted T cells, or PBMCs provided the cDNA or gDNA that served as material.

TCRdb keeps only in-frame clones here, not all; method: immunoSEQ multiplex PCR. The profile shows 250,000 to 300,000 clones, 90% of them singletons. Germline loops: CDR1 SGHTA, CDR2 FQGNSA. The V end was cut by 2 bases, the J end by 0 bases, with 14 bases between. The CDR3 covers 18 residues. The V gene is TRBV7-2, the J gene TRBJ2-6, with D perhaps matching TRBD1 (6 bases). Sequences were obtained from peripheral blood. This clonotype originated in a woman aged 40 to 55 with acute or convalescent COVID-19. The CDR3 DNA reads as TGTGCCAGCAGCTTAATGTGGGACACTTTCTCTGGGGCCAACGTCCTGACTTTC. Translated, it gives CASSLMWDTFSGANVLTF.